This T cell receptor (beta chain) was obtained from a study of T cells after yellow fever vaccination. From the 5' RACE reads, TCRdb called clonotypes with MiXCR, one entry per CDR3 protein. The sample consists of 500,000 to 700,000 distinct CDR3 sequences, 15% to 20% of them appearing once. V lost 5 bases to trimming and J lost 5 bases; unmatched junction nucleotides: 3. Germline CDR1 and CDR2: MNHEY and SVGEGT. The length of the CDR3 is 13 residues. The receptor was derived from a man younger than 40 who received the YFV17D yellow fever vaccine. This chain uses TRBV6-2 or TRBV6-3 with TRBJ2-5; 9 nucleotides match TRBD1. The sequenced sample was PBMCs, obtained 15 days after the yellow fever booster vaccination. CDR3: CASSRTGDETQYF. The CDR3 DNA reads TGTGCCAGCAGTCGGACAGGGGACGAGACCCAGTACTTC.